Presented here are 24 T cell receptor beta chains from one specimen sequenced in a study of cytomegalovirus exposure and HLA in healthy donors. The primer mix had 60 Vbeta and 13 Jbeta primers. Libraries were prepared by immunoSEQ multiplex PCR; TCRdb keeps only in-frame clonotypes and omits some of them. The sample shows 180,000 or so clones, under 90% of them seen only once. Sequencing input: PBMCs. The receptor set was obtained from a boy aged 2-9 years in good health and CMV-seronegative.

V is TRBV27 and J is TRBJ1-6; unclear D gene. The CDR3 runs to 14 residues. Germline values: CDR1 MNHEY, CDR2 SMNVEV (reference sequence). V was trimmed by 8 bases and J by 2 bases, leaving 10 bases between them. The CDR3 reads CASGGGPYNSPLHF. CDR3 DNA sequence: TGTGCCAGCGGCGGTGGCCCCTATAATTCACCCCTCCACTTT.

The chain combines TRBV4-3 with TRBJ2-3; D possibly corresponds to TRBD2 (5 bases). The V gene lost 1 base and the J gene lost 3 bases, with 17 bases spanning the gap. CDR3 length equals 17 residues. CDR1 and CDR2 from the germline V gene are LGHNA and YSLEER. The CDR3 sequence is CASSQGPAGQRTDTQYF. As DNA, the CDR3 is TGCGCCAGCAGCCAAGGTCCGGCGGGCCAGCGGACAGATACGCAGTATTTT.

The V gene is TRBV5-1, the J gene TRBJ2-7, with 7 bases matching TRBD1. CDR1 is SGHRS and CDR2 is YFSETQ in the germline V gene. The V and J ends lost 4 bases and 2 bases, in that order; junction bases with no gene match: 6. The CDR3 has 14 residues. The CDR3 sequence: CASSQLGQAYEQYF. The DNA for the CDR3 is TGCGCCAGCAGCCAACTAGGACAGGCCTACGAGCAGTACTTC.

This chain links TRBV4-3 with TRBJ2-7; 7 bases agree with TRBD2. The CDR3 is 15 residues long. Germline V gene lookup returns CDR1 LGHNA and CDR2 YSLEER. The J segment lost 2 bases and the V segment lost 4 bases, leaving 8 bases of the junction unmatched. CDR3 loop: CASSRLAAGAYEQYF. CDR3 coding DNA: TGCGCCAGCAGCCGCTTGGCCGCGGGGGCCTACGAGCAGTACTTC.

The CDR3 DNA sequence: TGTGCCAGCTCACTACAGGGACAGGGGAGAGAGACCCAGTACTTC. The encoded protein is CASSLQGQGRETQYF. The chain links TRBV18 to TRBJ2-5, with TRBD1 matching over 10 bases. The V segment lost 4 bases and the J segment 4 bases; nucleotides outside the gene matches: 6. The germline CDR1 and CDR2 sequences are KGHSH and LQKENI. The CDR3 is 15 residues long.

This sequence joins TRBV9 and TRBJ1-1; TRBD1 agrees at 10 bases. J was trimmed by 4 bases and V by 3 bases; bases with no gene match: 6. The germline V gene has CDR1 SGDLS and CDR2 YYNGEE. The CDR3 contains 15 residues. The chain's CDR3 is CASSAGTGAATEAFF. The CDR3 region has the DNA TGTGCCAGCAGCGCAGGGACAGGGGCCGCCACTGAAGCTTTCTTT.

Concerning this clone itself: This sample also contains other DNA sequences that code for the same CDR3. This chain links TRBV5-6 with TRBJ1-1, with 9 bases matching TRBD1. The CDR3 runs 12 residues. Germline V gene lookup returns CDR1 SGHDT and CDR2 YYEEEE. With V trimmed by 2 bases and J by 8 bases, 1 base remained unmatched. In DNA, the CDR3 is TGTGCCAGCAGCTTAGGACAGGGGGAAGCTTTCTTT. Amino acid sequence: CASSLGQGEAFF. Combining the CDR3 with reference TRBV5-6 and TRBJ1-1 gives the whole variable domain DAGVTQSPTHLIKTRGQQVTLRCSPKSGHDTVSWYQQALGQGPQFIFQYYEEEERQRGNFPDRFSGHQFPNYSSELNVNALLLGDSALYLCASSLGQGEAFFGQGTRLTVV.

CDR3 DNA: TGTGCCAGCAGCTTAACGGGACAGAGCTCCTACGAGCAGTACTTC. Its protein is CASSLTGQSSYEQYF. This rearrangement joins TRBV7-3 to TRBJ2-7, with 7 bases fitting TRBD1. CDR3 length equals 15 residues. Germline CDR1 and CDR2: SGHTA and FQGTGA. The trim removed 0 bases at V and 0 bases at J, leaving 2 bases unmatched.

This chain joins TRBV5-4 and TRBJ2-5; 7 bases align to TRBD1. This CDR3 has 16 residues. The trim removed 3 bases at V and 1 base at J, leaving 9 bases unmatched. Germline V lookup: CDR1 SGHNT, CDR2 YYREEE (reference sequence). The CDR3 loop reads CASSSRQGTAQETQYF. CDR3 sequence (DNA): TGTGCCAGCAGCTCGAGACAGGGAACCGCCCAAGAGACCCAGTACTTC.

The genes are TRBV5-1 and TRBJ1-2, with a weak D call TRBD1 (5 bases). This CDR3 region has 13 residues. Germline V CDR1 and CDR2: SGHRS, YFSETQ. V was cut by 4 bases and J by 8 bases, with 15 bases left in between. The chain's CDR3 is CASSNTRVGGYTF. CDR3 DNA sequence: TGCGCCAGCAGCAACACCAGGGTGGGGGGCTACACCTTC. Based on the CDR3 plus reference TRBV5-1 and TRBJ1-2, the full variable domain is KAGVTQTPRYLIKTRGQQVTLSCSPISGHRSVSWYQQTPGQGLQFLFEYFSETQRNKGNFPGRFSGRQFSNSRSEMNVSTLELGDSALYLCASSNTRVGGYTFGSGTRLTVV.

This clone has just a few counts. This chain links TRBV2 with TRBJ1-2, with a tentative D call TRBD1 (6 bases). V was pared by 4 bases and J by 6 bases, with 18 bases between. The CDR3 extends over 15 amino acids. Per germline, CDR1 SNHLY and CDR2 FYNNEI. The CDR3 DNA reads as TGTGCCAGCAGTGGCGGGTATCGGGACAACCATGGCTACACCTTC. Translated, it gives CASSGGYRDNHGYTF.

The chain couples TRBV7-9 to TRBJ1-6; 8 bases line up with TRBD1. V lost 3 bases, J lost 5 bases, and 3 bases stayed unmatched. The CDR3 has 15 residues. The germline CDR1 and CDR2 sequences are SEHNR and FQNEAQ (reference sequence). The CDR3 loop reads CASSFGTGHNSPLHF. For the CDR3, the DNA is TGTGCCAGCAGCTTTGGGACAGGTCATAATTCACCCCTCCACTTT.

The chain recombines TRBV5-8 with TRBJ2-3; 7 positions match TRBD1. With V trimmed by 7 bases and J by 5 bases, 10 bases remained unmatched. CDR3 length: 14 amino acids. Germline V gives CDR1 SGHTS, CDR2 YDEGEE. The CDR3 coding sequence is TGTGCCAGCGTGGAAGGGGGCAGGCTAGATACGCAGTATTTT. Translated: CASVEGGRLDTQYF.

This clone was observed a handful of times. CDR3 amino acids: CATTTSAGLYNEQFF. The CDR3 nucleotides read TGTGCCACAACGACTAGCGCCGGGCTTTACAATGAGCAGTTCTTC. This chain uses TRBV7-3 with TRBJ2-1, with 8 bases lining up with TRBD2. Looked up from germline, CDR1 is SGHTA and CDR2 is FQGTGA. The CDR3 is made up of 15 amino acids. Unmatched junction bases numbered 12, after V lost 10 bases and J lost 4 bases.

This clone is a singleton in its sample. The chain has TRBV6-1 and TRBJ1-2; 7 nucleotides align to TRBD1. The CDR3 has 16 amino acids. Germline values: CDR1 MNHNS, CDR2 SASEGT. The ends lost 3 bases at V and 4 bases at J; junction bases unmatched: 11. CDR3 bases: TGTGCCAGCAGTGAGCGACAGGGCATAGTGATCTATGGCTACACCTTC. It specifies CASSERQGIVIYGYTF.

A word on this clone: Other DNA variants within this sample encode the same CDR3. The chain is built from TRBV7-6 and TRBJ1-1; D is perhaps TRBD1 (6 bases). This CDR3 has 13 residues. CDR1 is SGHVS, CDR2 FNYEAQ, per germline. V lost 5 bases and J 3 bases, leaving 10 bases between the germline ends. The CDR3 reads CASSRKGDTEAFF. The CDR3 coding sequence is TGTGCCAGCAGCCGGAAGGGGGACACTGAAGCTTTCTTT.

The J gene is TRBJ2-7, the V gene TRBV18; TRBD1 matches 9 bases. The V segment lost 1 base and the J segment 7 bases; nucleotides outside the gene matches: 11. The germline V gene has CDR1 KGHSH and CDR2 LQKENI. CDR3 size: 16 residues. In DNA, the CDR3 is TGTGCCAGCTCACCACTGGGACAGGGTGGGGGAAAAGAGCAGTACTTC. Amino acid sequence: CASSPLGQGGGKEQYF.

J is TRBJ2-5 and V is TRBV2; 7 nucleotides line up with TRBD2. Losses at the gene ends were 6 bases for V and 3 bases for J; bases not matched to a gene: 1. Germline lookup yields CDR1 SNHLY and CDR2 FYNNEI. The CDR3 spans 12 residues. The CDR3 loop is CASRGLEETQYF. DNA of the CDR3: TGTGCCAGCAGAGGACTAGAAGAGACCCAGTACTTC.

The genes are TRBV5-6 and TRBJ2-1, with TRBD2 identical over 16 bases. Germline CDR1 is SGHDT and CDR2 is YYEEEE. The CDR3 length is 16 residues. J gave up 4 bases and V 4 bases, and 2 bases lay outside the gene matches. CDR3 sequence reads: CASSLGLAGGYNEQFF. Written as DNA, the CDR3 is TGTGCCAGCAGCCTGGGACTAGCGGGGGGGTACAATGAGCAGTTCTTC.

This chain uses TRBV9 with TRBJ2-1; 8 bases are a match to TRBD1. The CDR3 sequence is 17 residues long. CDR1 is SGDLS and CDR2 is YYNGEE in the germline V gene. The V segment lost 2 bases and the J segment 2 bases; nucleotides outside the gene matches: 9. CDR3 loop: CASSVSRTGWAYNEQFF. As DNA, the CDR3 is TGTGCCAGCAGCGTGTCCCGGACAGGGTGGGCCTACAATGAGCAGTTCTTC.

This chain uses TRBV7-9 with TRBJ2-7; TRBD2 might be the D (6 bases). The CDR3 length is 14 residues. Germline CDR1 reads SEHNR; CDR2 reads FQNEAQ (reference sequence). DNA of the CDR3: TGTTCCGCCGAGTCCCCCGGGGGTCCCAGCGAGCAGTACTTC. It translates to CSAESPGGPSEQYF. Complete variable domain (other parts from reference TRBV7-9 and TRBJ2-7): DTGVSQNPRHKITKRGQNVTFRCDPISEHNRLYWYRQTLGQGPEFLTYFQNEAQLEKSRLLSDRFSAERPKGSFSTLEIQRTEQGDSAMYLCSAESPGGPSEQYFGPGTRLTVT.

The chain is built from TRBV7-9 and TRBJ1-2; D is ambiguous. Looked up from germline, CDR1 is SEHNR and CDR2 is FQNEAQ (reference sequence). The CDR3 totals 12 residues. V gave up 8 bases and J gave up 5 bases, with 12 bases separating them. CDR3 region: CASAGDRYGYTF. CDR3 coding DNA: TGTGCCAGCGCGGGTGACCGATATGGCTACACCTTC. Drawing the rest from reference TRBV7-9 and TRBJ1-2, the complete variable domain is DTGVSQNPRHKITKRGQNVTFRCDPISEHNRLYWYRQTLGQGPEFLTYFQNEAQLEKSRLLSDRFSAERPKGSFSTLEIQRTEQGDSAMYLCASAGDRYGYTFGSGTRLTVV.

This clone was picked up one time. The V and J genes are TRBV18 and TRBJ1-6, with D hard to call. The CDR3 extends over 15 amino acids. Germline V gives CDR1 KGHSH, CDR2 LQKENI. Trimming stripped 6 bases from V and 9 bases from J, with 18 bases between. CDR3 protein: CASSVDSGEASPLHF. CDR3 bases: TGTGCCAGCTCTGTTGACTCCGGTGAGGCTTCACCCCTCCACTTT.

The chain is built from TRBV2 and TRBJ2-7; D unresolved. Deletions cut 6 bases from V and 0 bases from J, with 15 bases between. In germline, CDR1 is SNHLY, CDR2 FYNNEI. The length of the CDR3 is 15 residues. CDR3: CASRGLQPSSYEQYF. The CDR3 DNA is TGTGCCAGCAGGGGCCTTCAGCCGAGCTCCTACGAGCAGTACTTC.